This T cell receptor beta chain derives from a study of blood T cell repertoires in COVID-19. Study in general: The samples span acute and convalescent COVID-19 from the United States, Italy and Spain. In each case, the material was cDNA or gDNA derived from T cells, B-cell-depleted T cells, or PBMCs.

Per the study methods: Counts of nucleated cells, estimated from reference gene primer amplification, were obtained. Profiling relied on immunoSEQ multiplex PCR, and the TCRdb table lists in-frame clones only, not all of them. D and trimming were read from the DNA, whereas the V and J calls and clone size are those reported in that table. The data contain 75,000 to 90,000 clones, about nine tenths of them seen just once; the ten biggest clones take up approximately 5%. The CDR3 has 12 amino acids. The V gene's germline CDR1 is LNHDA and CDR2 SQIVND (reference sequence). This chain joins TRBV19 and TRBJ1-5, with 10 positions matching TRBD1. Source material: peripheral blood. The receptor was derived from a man aged 50-59 years with active or convalescent COVID-19. The CDR3 protein is CGTGGPNQPQHF. The DNA for the CDR3 is TGTGGGACAGGGGGACCCAATCAGCCCCAGCATTTT.